The clone carrying this TCR beta chain was detected only a few times. What it binds is unknown. The V gene's germline CDR1 is SGHTA and CDR2 FQGNSA. The J segment lost 4 bases and the V segment lost 3 bases, leaving 5 bases of the junction unmatched. CDR3 length equals 14 residues. TCRB transcripts that were expressed got sequenced, as all of the isolated RNA had been reverse transcribed. About 3.7 million reads on average were seen across naive, central memory and regulatory T cell samples. Clones were sequenced by immunoSEQ multiplex PCR, and TCRdb holds only the in-frame ones, with some missing. This sample has over 650,000 clones; around an eighth occur once, and the top ten carry 0.035% to 0.04%. The data are from a study of beta chain features in type 1 diabetes. Findings and limits, study-wide: Type 1 diabetes patients showed a moderate but significant shortening of TCRB CDR3s in all four CD4+ subsets.

The sequenced material came from naive CD4+ T cells from blood. The gene calls are TRBV7-2 and TRBJ2-5; TRBD1 agrees at 7 bases. This sequence originates from a man between 18 and 29 years old with type 1 diabetes. The CDR3 DNA is TGTGCCAGCAGCTTTTCCAGGGGGAGAGAGACCCAGTACTTC. As protein: CASSFSRGRETQYF.